The 26 T cell receptor beta chains reported below all come from one sample, sequenced in a study of shared clonotypes between healthy human individuals. Clones were read by immunoSEQ multiplex PCR, and TCRdb kept only the in-frame ones, dropping some. The table records more than 400,000 clones, about 78% of them present only once. Sequenced input: PBMCs. All receptors come from a woman in her 40s in good health. Some clones in this sample may be carry-over from other donors' samples.

A single count supports this clone. V gene TRBV6-1 combines with J gene TRBJ2-7, with D possibly TRBD1 on 6 matching bases. Trimming took 2 bases from V and 0 from J, leaving 14 bases between them. Germline loops: CDR1 MNHNS, CDR2 SASEGT. CDR3 size: 16 residues. Here the CDR3 DNA reads TGTGCCAGCAGTGAATTGTCGCAGGGGAACTCCTACGAGCAGTACTTC. This gives the protein CASSELSQGNSYEQYF.

The chain has TRBV15 and TRBJ2-1, with D unclear. The V gene's germline CDR1 is LNHNV and CDR2 YYDKDF (reference sequence). Trimming took off 1 base at V and 6 bases at J, with 10 bases between the two ends. The CDR3 totals 14 residues. The CDR3 DNA reads as TGTGCCACCAGCAGAGGCCAGGTCCCCAATGAGCAGTTCTTC. This gives the protein CATSRGQVPNEQFF.

CDR3 DNA: TGTGCCAGCACCGGAGGGGGAGTCGAAAAACTGTTTTTT. Translating gives CASTGGGVEKLFF. This chain connects TRBV7-8 to TRBJ1-4, with TRBD1 as a possible D gene (6 bases). CDR3 length: 13 amino acids. V was shortened by 7 bases and J by 8 bases, with 14 bases between the two germline ends. Looked up from germline, CDR1 is SGHVS and CDR2 is FQNEAQ.

On this clone itself: The junction departs from germline at one end; a sequencing error may be responsible. Other nucleotide sequences from this sample produce the same CDR3. The chain links TRBV6-5 to TRBJ2-4; tentative D call: TRBD1 (8 bases). Germline V gives CDR1 MNHEY, CDR2 SVGAGI. The CDR3 contains 14 residues. CDR3 sequence: CASRDREGKNIQYF. In DNA form, the CDR3 reads TGTGCCAGCAGGGACAGGGAGGGCAAAAACATTCAATACTTC.

The chain is built from TRBV10-3 and TRBJ1-2, with D tentatively TRBD1 (5 bases). The CDR3 contains 14 residues. The germline V and J ends were trimmed by 0 bases and 1 base, with 6 bases remaining between them. Germline assignment: CDR1 ENHRY and CDR2 SYGVKD. In DNA form, the CDR3 reads TGTGCCATCAGTGAGTCGGGGGATAACTATGGCTACACCTTC. This sequence encodes CAISESGDNYGYTF.

V and J are TRBV6-6 and TRBJ1-1, with D unresolved. The CDR3 contains 14 residues. V lost 0 bases to trimming and J lost 0 bases, with 5 bases between them. Germline values: CDR1 MNHNY, CDR2 SVGAGI (reference sequence). CDR3 nucleotides: TGTGCCAGCAGTTACTCGATGATGAACACTGAAGCTTTCTTT. Translated: CASSYSMMNTEAFF.

As regards this clone: An end of the junction differs from the germline gene, which may be a read error. J is TRBJ1-4 and V is TRBV28; D remains unclear. This CDR3 region has 17 residues. Germline V gives CDR1 MDHEN, CDR2 SYDVKM. This chain's CDR3 is CDSSFPDEGATNEKLFF. The DNA for the CDR3 is TGTGACAGCAGTTTCCCCGACGAAGGAGCAACTAATGAAAAACTGTTTTTT. Combining the CDR3 with reference TRBV28 and TRBJ1-4 gives the whole variable domain DVKVTQSSRYLVKRTGEKVFLECVQDMDHENMFWYRQDPGLGLRLIYFSYDVKMKEKGDIPEGYSVSREKKERFSLILESASTNQTSMYLCDSSFPDEGATNEKLFFGSGTQLSVL.

The chain employs TRBV2 and TRBJ1-3; TRBD1 matches at 10 bases. V shed 6 bases, J shed 4 bases, and the junction held 3 bases outside the gene matches. This CDR3 is built from 14 residues. Germline V lookup: CDR1 SNHLY, CDR2 FYNNEI. The CDR3 DNA sequence: TGTGCCAGCAGCGTGGGACAGGGGGGAAACACCATATATTTT. Translated: CASSVGQGGNTIYF.

The chain joins TRBV7-9 to TRBJ2-2; D might be TRBD1 (6 bases). V gave up 7 bases and J gave up 6 bases, with 18 bases separating them. This CDR3 contains 15 residues. CDR1 SEHNR and CDR2 FQNEAQ come from the germline V gene (reference sequence). The CDR3, as DNA: TGTGCCAGCACCGGCTCGGCCAGGGGTCCCGGGGAGCTGTTTTTT. It encodes CASTGSARGPGELFF. Supplemented by reference TRBV7-9 and TRBJ2-2, the full variable domain reads DTGVSQNPRHKITKRGQNVTFRCDPISEHNRLYWYRQTLGQGPEFLTYFQNEAQLEKSRLLSDRFSAERPKGSFSTLEIQRTEQGDSAMYLCASTGSARGPGELFFGEGSRLTVL.

The chain carries TRBV5-6 and TRBJ2-7; 8 nucleotides align to TRBD2. V lost 5 bases, J lost 3 bases, and 7 bases stayed unmatched. There are 14 residues in the CDR3. Germline CDR1 is SGHDT and CDR2 is YYEEEE. The CDR3 here is CASRRRGASYEQYF. The CDR3 bases are TGTGCCAGCAGGCGGCGGGGGGCAAGCTACGAGCAGTACTTC.

This clone is a singleton in its sample. V gene TRBV10-3 combines with J gene TRBJ2-5; D unclear. Per germline, CDR1 ENHRY and CDR2 SYGVKD. Trimming removed 6 bases at V and 5 bases at J, with 13 bases between. The CDR3 spans 13 residues. This chain's CDR3 is CAIREVIKETQYF. CDR3 nucleotides: TGTGCCATCAGGGAAGTGATTAAGGAGACCCAGTACTTC.

This clone has a handful of counts. The V and J genes are TRBV6-1 and TRBJ1-5; D gene unclear. Deletions cut 5 bases from V and 7 bases from J, with 6 bases between. CDR1 is MNHNS and CDR2 is SASEGT in the germline V gene. This CDR3 comprises 11 residues. The CDR3 coding sequence is TGTGCCAGCAGTTCGGAGCAGCCCCAGCATTTT. As protein: CASSSEQPQHF.

The CDR3 DNA reads TGTGCCAGCAGTGAAATGGGCCAAAGCACAGATACGCAGTATTTT. Its protein is CASSEMGQSTDTQYF. V gene TRBV2 combines with J gene TRBJ2-3, with D uncertain. From germline, CDR1 is SNHLY and CDR2 FYNNEI. The CDR3 contains 15 residues. V was cut by 2 bases and J by 0 bases, with 9 bases left in between.

This sequence joins TRBV4-2 and TRBJ1-3; D not resolved. The CDR3 runs 13 residues. V lost 0 bases and J 10 bases, leaving 10 bases between the germline ends. Germline assignment: CDR1 LGHNA and CDR2 YNFKEQ. CDR3 sequence reads: CASSQDEKTTIYF. Here the CDR3 DNA reads TGTGCCAGCAGCCAAGACGAAAAAACGACCATATATTTT.

The rearrangement joins TRBV30 to TRBJ1-2; D is unclear. The CDR3 is made up of 12 amino acids. Looked up from germline, CDR1 is GTSNPN and CDR2 is SVGIG (reference sequence). V lost 0 bases to trimming and J lost 6 bases, with 8 bases between them. The CDR3 reads CAWSVTVDGYTF. Here the CDR3 DNA reads TGTGCCTGGAGTGTAACGGTAGATGGCTACACCTTC. The full variable domain, rest sourced from reference TRBV30 and TRBJ1-2, is SQTIHQWPATLVQPVGSPLSLECTVEGTSNPNLYWYRQAAGRGLQLLFYSVGIGQISSEVPQNLSASRPQDRQFILSSKKLLLSDSGFYLCAWSVTVDGYTFGSGTRLTVV.

V is TRBV10-3 and J is TRBJ2-7; D might be TRBD1 (5 bases). CDR3 length: 15 residues. Germline V lookup: CDR1 ENHRY, CDR2 SYGVKD. Trimming took 2 bases from V and 2 from J, leaving 13 bases between them. The CDR3 is CAISEQGTGTYEQYF. The CDR3 bases are TGTGCCATCAGTGAGCAGGGCACGGGTACCTACGAGCAGTACTTC.

The CDR3 loop reads CASSRDRGYTGELFF. CDR3 coding DNA: TGTGCCAGCAGCCGGGACAGGGGCTATACCGGGGAGCTGTTTTTT. This chain links TRBV14 with TRBJ2-2; 10 bases are a match to TRBD1. The trim removed 4 bases at V and 5 bases at J, leaving 4 bases unmatched. The CDR3 consists of 15 residues. Germline-derived CDR1 and CDR2 are SGHDN and FVKESK. The full variable domain, its missing parts supplied by reference TRBV14 and TRBJ2-2, is EAGVTQFPSHSVIEKGQTVTLRCDPISGHDNLYWYRRVMGKEIKFLLHFVKESKQDESGMPNNRFLAERTGGTYSTLKVQPAELEDSGVYFCASSRDRGYTGELFFGEGSRLTVL.

This clone was seen only a few times. The J gene is TRBJ1-2, the V gene TRBV9; D is possibly TRBD1 (5 bases). Germline CDR1 reads SGDLS; CDR2 reads YYNGEE. This CDR3 region has 15 residues. Trimming left V 0 bases short and J 8 bases short, with 17 bases between. CDR3 sequence reads: CASSVVADGAEGYTF. CDR3 DNA: TGTGCCAGCAGCGTAGTCGCTGACGGGGCGGAAGGCTACACCTTC.

The V call is TRBV7-3, the J call TRBJ2-2, with D possibly TRBD2 on 7 matching bases. CDR1 SGHTA and CDR2 FQGTGA come from the germline V gene. V was clipped by 5 bases and J by 4 bases, with 17 bases between them. This CDR3 has 16 amino acids. The CDR3 bases are TGTGCCAGCAGCCCGGGGGCGGGGAGGGGCACCGGGGAGCTGTTTTTT. Protein: CASSPGAGRGTGELFF. The variable domain in full, completed from reference TRBV7-3 and TRBJ2-2, reads GAGVSQTPSNKVTEKGKYVELRCDPISGHTALYWYRQSLGQGPEFLIYFQGTGAADDSGLPNDRFFAVRPEGSVSTLKIQRTERGDSAVYLCASSPGAGRGTGELFFGEGSRLTVL.

This clone was seen many times. The rearrangement joins TRBV5-1 to TRBJ2-5, with 7 bases aligning to TRBD2. CDR1 and CDR2 (germline): SGHRS, YFSETQ. The ends lost 6 bases at V and 5 bases at J; junction bases unmatched: 13. CDR3 size: 15 residues. CDR3 region: CASTNWGGSGETQYF. Written as DNA, the CDR3 is TGCGCCAGCACCAATTGGGGCGGGAGTGGGGAGACCCAGTACTTC.

The V and J genes are TRBV20-1 and TRBJ2-5; no reliable D call. Germline values: CDR1 DFQATT, CDR2 SNEGSKA (reference sequence). The CDR3 totals 11 residues. The V end was cut by 7 bases, the J end by 5 bases, with 11 bases between. The CDR3 nucleotides are TGCAGTGGCCAGCTGCAGGAGACCCAGTACTTC. Its protein is CSGQLQETQYF.

The chain recombines TRBV11-1 with TRBJ2-1; 9 positions agree with TRBD2. This CDR3 spans 17 amino acids. With V trimmed by 5 bases and J by 7 bases, 15 bases remained unmatched. The germline CDR1 and CDR2 sequences are SGHAT and FQDESV (reference sequence). The CDR3 DNA sequence: TGTGCCAGCAGCCAGCGGTTGGGCGGGAGGGCCGGAAATGAGCAGTTCTTC. This sequence encodes CASSQRLGGRAGNEQFF.

The chain combines TRBV18 with TRBJ2-4; D might be TRBD1 or TRBD2, each matching 5 bases. Germline V gene data show CDR1 as KGHSH and CDR2 as LQKENI. The CDR3 has 14 amino acids. The germline V and J ends were trimmed by 4 bases and 9 bases, with 16 bases remaining between them. The CDR3 here is CASSRDGEGGIQYF. DNA for the CDR3: TGTGCCAGCTCACGGGACGGAGAAGGAGGCATTCAGTACTTC.

The chain links TRBV29-1 to TRBJ1-4, with no clear D. V gave up 4 bases and J gave up 4 bases, with 7 bases separating them. Germline CDR1 reads SQVTM; CDR2 reads ANQGSEA. The CDR3 sequence is 12 residues long. CDR3 amino acids: CSVGLSNEKLFF. For the CDR3, the DNA is TGCAGCGTTGGACTGAGTAATGAAAAACTGTTTTTT.

On this clone: A much bigger clone sits one base away, suggesting this may be a read error. The chain uses TRBV14 and TRBJ2-5; 12 nucleotides match TRBD2. CDR1 and CDR2 (germline): SGHDN, FVKESK. V dropped 4 bases and J dropped 4; count of bases not matched to a gene: 1. This CDR3 contains 14 residues. The CDR3 loop is CASSLGLAGETQYF. The CDR3 bases are TGTGCCAGCAGCCTGGGACTAGCGGGAGAGACCCAGTACTTC.

The rearrangement links TRBV5-6 to TRBJ2-7, with D unresolved. Germline loops: CDR1 SGHDT, CDR2 YYEEEE. V lost 5 bases and J lost 1, with 13 bases in between. The CDR3 consists of 14 residues. The CDR3 sequence is CASSPLTSSYEQYF. Written as DNA, the CDR3 is TGTGCCAGCAGTCCCTTGACAAGTTCCTACGAGCAGTACTTC.